The rows below give T cell receptor beta chains drawn from one sample of a study of shared clonotypes between healthy human individuals. The assay was immunoSEQ multiplex PCR, and TCRdb's table has in-frame clones only and misses some. The sample has 330,000 or so clones, approximately 74% seen once. Material: memory CD4+ T cells sorted from blood. The receptors were sampled from a man aged 30 to 45 in good health. Each CDR3 is given with its conserved first and last residue. A D gene is named only where the DNA matches it firmly. Clone size is not always given. Where it is, it says once, few, many or a class for expanded clones.

CDR3 protein | CDR3 DNA | J gene | D gene | clone size | V gene
CAGGRNIDNEQFF | TGTGCCGGGGGTCGCAACATCGACAATGAGCAGTTCTTC | TRBJ2-1 | - | - | TRBV11-2
CASKEDRVINQPQHF | TGTGCCAGCAAGGAGGACAGGGTTATTAATCAGCCCCAGCATTTT | TRBJ1-5 | TRBD1 | - | TRBV6-1
CASSPQISGNQPQHF | TGTGCCAGTAGTCCCCAAATATCGGGCAATCAGCCCCAGCATTTT | TRBJ1-5 | - | - | TRBV19
CASSSVRTGGFYEQYF | TGTGCCAGCAGCTCAGTCCGGACAGGGGGATTCTACGAGCAGTACTTC | TRBJ2-7 | TRBD1 | - | TRBV11-3
CASSSDRTPSTDTQYF | TGTGCCAGCAGTTCCGACCGGACCCCTAGCACAGATACGCAGTATTTT | TRBJ2-3 | - | - | TRBV6-5
CASSITGMNTEAFF | TGTGCCAGTAGTATCACGGGGATGAACACTGAAGCTTTCTTT | TRBJ1-1 | - | - | TRBV19
CSVGMGGNTEAFF | TGCAGCGTTGGTATGGGGGGCAACACTGAAGCTTTCTTT | TRBJ1-1 | - | - | TRBV29-1
CASSVGAGDNQPQHF | TGTGCCAGCAGTGTTGGGGCGGGAGACAATCAGCCCCAGCATTTT | TRBJ1-5 | - | - | TRBV6-1
CASSFIAVFYEQYF | TGTGCCAGCAGTTTTATAGCGGTCTTCTACGAGCAGTACTTC | TRBJ2-7 | - | - | TRBV28
CASSRIYGDREFRTEAFF | TGCGCCAGCAGCCGCATCTACGGGGACAGGGAGTTTCGAACTGAAGCTTTCTTT | TRBJ1-1 | TRBD1 | - | TRBV4-1
CASSLARGNEQFF | TGTGCCAGCAGCTTGGCGCGGGGCAATGAGCAGTTCTTC | TRBJ2-1 | - | - | TRBV5-5
CASVGHPKQETQYF | TGTGCCAGCGTGGGACACCCGAAGCAAGAGACCCAGTACTTC | TRBJ2-5 | - | - | TRBV25-1
CASSIRVGVAGEKMGFF | TGTGCCAGCAGCATTCGCGTTGGGGTAGCGGGAGAGAAAATGGGTTTCTTC | TRBJ2-1 | TRBD2 | - | TRBV5-6
CASVRGGSDQPQHF | TGTGCCAGCGTGAGGGGTGGGTCAGATCAGCCCCAGCATTTT | TRBJ1-5 | - | - | TRBV28
CASSPQPAGADTGELFF | TGCGCCAGCAGTCCACAACCTGCTGGGGCGGACACCGGGGAGCTGTTTTTT | TRBJ2-2 | - | many | TRBV5-1
CASSPAGKNSNQPQHF | TGTGCCAGCTCACCGGCAGGGAAAAATAGCAATCAGCCCCAGCATTTT | TRBJ1-5 | - | - | TRBV18
CASRQTGVVEQYF | TGTGCCAGCAGACAGACGGGGGTAGTAGAGCAGTACTTC | TRBJ2-7 | - | many | TRBV5-8
CASSTLDGYEQYF | TGTGCCAGCAGTACCTTGGACGGTTACGAGCAGTACTTC | TRBJ2-7 | - | - | TRBV27
CASSRLSGGPTDTQYF | TGTGCCAGCAGTCGACTTAGCGGGGGGCCCACAGATACGCAGTATTTT | TRBJ2-3 | TRBD2 | - | TRBV28
CASSQELDNEQFF | TGTGCCAGCAGCCAAGAGTTGGACAATGAGCAGTTCTTC | TRBJ2-1 | - | - | TRBV14
CASSRDRVSYNEQFF | TGCGCCAGCAGCCGAGACAGGGTTTCCTACAATGAGCAGTTCTTC | TRBJ2-1 | TRBD1 | - | TRBV4-1
CASSRTGTGWDNEQFF | TGTGCCAGCAGCCGAACCGGGACAGGGTGGGACAATGAGCAGTTCTTC | TRBJ2-1 | TRBD1 | - | TRBV14
CASSQDGLAGAGDTQYF | TGCGCCAGCAGCCAAGATGGGCTAGCGGGAGCAGGAGATACGCAGTATTTT | TRBJ2-3 | TRBD2 | - | TRBV4-3
CSVTGLAGPTDTQYF | TGCAGCGTTACCGGACTAGCGGGACCCACAGATACGCAGTATTTT | TRBJ2-3 | TRBD2 | - | TRBV29-1
CASRPTQTGNRYGYTF | TGTGCCAGCAGGCCGACTCAGACAGGGAACCGTTATGGCTACACCTTC | TRBJ1-2 | TRBD1 | - | TRBV2
CASSLGAGTRVYQETQYF | TGCGCCAGCAGCTTGGGGGCCGGGACTAGGGTCTACCAAGAGACCCAGTACTTC | TRBJ2-5 | TRBD2 | - | TRBV5-1
CASSFHLGQLTYEQYF | TGTGCCAGCAGTTTTCATCTGGGACAGCTAACCTACGAGCAGTACTTC | TRBJ2-7 | TRBD1 | many | TRBV28
CASSPGAGELFF | TGTGCCAGCAGCCCAGGGGCGGGGGAGCTGTTTTTT | TRBJ2-2 | - | - | TRBV7-6
CASSPSRDLAYNEQFF | TGTGCCAGCTCACCATCACGGGACTTAGCCTACAATGAGCAGTTCTTC | TRBJ2-1 | - | once | TRBV18
CASSPNRDSRTDTQYF | TGTGCCAGTAGCCCGAACCGGGACTCCCGCACAGATACGCAGTATTTT | TRBJ2-3 | - | - | TRBV19
CATSGGYEQYF | TGTGCCACCTCAGGGGGTTACGAGCAGTACTTC | TRBJ2-7 | TRBD1 | - | TRBV19
CASSQDATTEKLFF | TGTGCCAGCAGCCAAGATGCGACTACAGAAAAACTGTTTTTT | TRBJ1-4 | - | - | TRBV4-2
CASSAREYNEQFF | TGTGCCAGCAGCGCACGGGAGTACAATGAGCAGTTCTTC | TRBJ2-1 | - | few | TRBV9
CASSSTGGDTYNEQFF | TGTGCCAGCAGCTCTACCGGGGGGGACACCTACAATGAGCAGTTCTTC | TRBJ2-1 | TRBD2 | - | TRBV11-2
CSVGFGTSGRGTGELFF | TGCAGCGTTGGTTTTGGGACTAGCGGGAGAGGCACCGGGGAGCTGTTTTTT | TRBJ2-2 | TRBD2 | - | TRBV29-1
CSAEDTGELFF | TGCAGTGCAGAAGACACCGGGGAGCTGTTTTTT | TRBJ2-2 | - | few | TRBV20-1
CASSYGGNGKLFF | TGTGCCAGCAGTTACGGGGGAAATGGAAAACTGTTTTTT | TRBJ1-4 | - | - | TRBV6-5
CASSPTAYLADTQYF | TGTGCCAGCAGCCCGACGGCTTATCTGGCGGATACGCAGTATTTT | TRBJ2-3 | - | few | TRBV11-2
CASSPGVQLNTEAFF | TGTGCCAGCAGCCCCGGCGTTCAGTTGAACACTGAAGCTTTCTTT | TRBJ1-1 | - | - | TRBV7-9
CATKDGAGNVNEQYF | TGTGCCACCAAAGACGGGGCAGGGAACGTGAACGAGCAGTACTTC | TRBJ2-7 | - | - | TRBV10-3
CASSRTSGGSYNEQFF | TGTGCCAGTAGTCGGACTAGCGGGGGGTCCTACAATGAGCAGTTCTTC | TRBJ2-1 | TRBD2 | - | TRBV19
CASSREQGSEAFF | TGCGCCAGCAGCAGAGAACAGGGATCTGAAGCTTTCTTT | TRBJ1-1 | - | few | TRBV5-1
CASTEGAGISGNTIYF | TGCGCCAGCACCGAGGGGGCCGGGATCTCTGGAAACACCATATATTTT | TRBJ1-3 | TRBD1 | - | TRBV4-1
CASSGRREGKNEQFF | TGTGCCAGCAGTGGACGGCGGGAGGGAAAAAATGAGCAGTTCTTC | TRBJ2-1 | TRBD2 | - | TRBV5-4